The 4 T cell receptor beta chains below come from one sample, sequenced in a study of CD8 T cells in Susac syndrome. Random hexamers primed reverse transcription of about 0.45 to 1 ug RNA. TCRdb fed the immunoSEQ multiplex PCR reads into MiXCR, producing one record per CDR3 protein. The table shows under 200,000 distinct CDR3 sequences, with roughly 94% occurring only once. Sequenced sample: CD8+ T cells from PBMCs. These receptors were collected from a human donor with Susac syndrome.

J is TRBJ2-3 and V is TRBV6-6; TRBD1 might be the D (5 bases). The length of the CDR3 is 16 residues. Germline V gene sequence: CDR1 MNHNY, CDR2 SVGAGI (reference sequence). Trimming pared 2 bases from V and 5 bases from J, leaving 17 bases between. This chain's CDR3 is CASSYVAGTGQDTQYF. The DNA for the CDR3 is TGTGCCAGCAGTTACGTCGCAGGAACAGGACAAGATACGCAGTATTTT.

Note on this clonotype: A read error may produce the germline difference seen at one junction end. The rearrangement uses TRBV7-7 and TRBJ2-3; 8 nucleotides agree with TRBD2. This CDR3 region has 16 residues. Germline assignment: CDR1 SSHAT and CDR2 FNYEAQ (reference sequence). The CDR3 sequence: CASSFPLAGGGDTQYF. Written as DNA, the CDR3 is TGTGCTAGCAGCTTCCCTCTGGCGGGAGGCGGGGATACGCAGTATTTT.

The chain employs TRBV20-1 and TRBJ2-5; TRBD2 agrees at 11 bases. V was pared by 5 bases and J by 3 bases, with 5 bases of the junction left unmatched. This CDR3 is built from 14 residues. Germline V gives CDR1 DFQATT, CDR2 SNEGSKA (reference sequence). CDR3 sequence reads: CSAAGTSGKETQYF. For the CDR3, the DNA is TGCAGTGCTGCTGGGACTAGCGGAAAAGAGACCCAGTACTTC.

The chain combines TRBV29-1 with TRBJ2-1; perhaps TRBD2 as D (5 bases). This CDR3 has 14 residues. Trimming left V 7 bases short and J 4 bases short, with 17 bases between. Germline V CDR1 and CDR2: SQVTM, ANQGSEA. This CDR3 is CSALNPEGYNEQFF. CDR3 DNA: TGCAGCGCCCTGAATCCAGAGGGTTACAATGAGCAGTTCTTC.